This TCR beta chain comes out of a study of blood T cell repertoires in COVID-19 (TCRdb year 2020). Context from the whole study: Samples from collaborators originated in the United States, Italy and Spain and spanned both the acute and convalescent phases of COVID-19. The material from the prospective study consisted of cDNA or gDNA derived from T cells, B-cell-depleted T cells, or PBMCs. Subjects who had been exposed to COVID-19, were actively infected with it, or had recovered from it provided the deeply sampled blood TCRbeta repertoires that made up the dataset. A freely available public database, intended as a resource for researchers studying the immune response to SARS-CoV-2, is where the repertoires were released. The samples were drawn from two sources: the first 160 participants of the ongoing ImmuneRACE study, and over 1,000 subjects contributed by 6 global collaborators. Nearly every sample came with metadata listing a de-identified subject ID, COVID-19 status, age in years and sex. Where available, HLA class I and class II types were taken from metadata supplied by the sample provider and were not determined by assay-based typing. The paper's findings and limits, for the study overall: The quantity of clinical and demographic metadata differed by source and by participant and was supplied without curation.

TCRbeta CDR3 regions were amplified from genomic DNA by means of the immunoSEQ Assay, a bias-controlled multiplex PCR. The study's own analysis went as follows. The number of nucleated cells in each sample was estimated by amplification of reference gene primers within the assay. To quantify the absolute abundance of each unique TCRbeta CDR3 rearrangement, sequence reads were collapsed and filtered. For each sample, productive Simpson clonality was calculated as the square root of Simpson's diversity index across productive rearrangements. As stored in TCRdb, this immuneACCESS dataset retains in-frame rearrangements with V and J assigned. A fraction of the clones does not appear; measured against another copy, unresolved V genes explain less than half of the discrepancy, and the remainder lacks a known reason. That table is the source of V, J and clone size, and D and trimming were worked out from the DNA. This sample holds around 180,000 clones; around 83% were observed only once. 2.5% to 3.5% of the sample belongs to the ten largest clones.

About this clone itself: This receptor's antigen is unknown. It has no much larger one-base neighbor in the sample; base qualities were not kept.

Collaborating institutions collected whole blood in K2EDTA tubes following their own protocols. For TCRbeta analysis, collaborator samples were shipped as frozen whole blood, as isolated PBMCs, or as DNA extracted from either sample type. This sequence was found in a woman aged 25 to 45 with active or convalescent COVID-19. The sequencing input was peripheral blood.

In nucleotides, the sequence is TGCAGTGCTAGTCCCGGGACTAGCGGGGGGGAGACCCAGTACTTC. Its protein reads: CSASPGTSGGETQYF. The V and J genes are TRBV20-1 and TRBJ2-5; 15 bases in the middle match TRBD2. The CDR3 runs 15 residues from the cysteine to the phenylalanine. Of all the DNA, just the CDR3 is kept, 45 bases in frame from base 1. The CDR1 and CDR2 encoded by the germline V gene (reference sequence) are DFQATT and SNEGSKA. Trimming takes 3 bases off V and 5 bases off J; junction bases not matched to a gene: 4.